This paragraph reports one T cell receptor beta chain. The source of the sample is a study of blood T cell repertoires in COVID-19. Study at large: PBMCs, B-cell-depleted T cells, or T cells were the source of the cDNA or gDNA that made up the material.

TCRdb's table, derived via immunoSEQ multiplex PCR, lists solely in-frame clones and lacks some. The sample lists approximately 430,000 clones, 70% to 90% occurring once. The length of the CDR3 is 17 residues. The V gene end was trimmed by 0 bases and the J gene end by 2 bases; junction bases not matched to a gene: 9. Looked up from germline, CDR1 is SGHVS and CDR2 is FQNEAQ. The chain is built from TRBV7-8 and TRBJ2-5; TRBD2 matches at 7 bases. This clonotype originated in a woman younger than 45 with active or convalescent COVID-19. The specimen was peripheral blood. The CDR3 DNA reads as TGTGCCAGCAGCTTAGCAAGGTCTAGCGGAGGACAAGAGACCCAGTACTTC. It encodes CASSLARSSGGQETQYF.